This T cell receptor beta chain was obtained from a study of identical twins. The study's findings and limits: Twins' surplus sharing was weaker for beta out-of-frame sequences.

cDNA molecules carried unique molecular identifiers, and template switching added a universal primer site. TCRdb recomputed calls from the 5' RACE reads with MiXCR, one row per CDR3 protein. Seen here are roughly 540,000 distinct CDR3 sequences, 22% observed once, and the top ten hold roughly 0.91%. As regards this clonotype: What it recognizes is unknown.

CDR1 is MNHNS and CDR2 is SASEGT in the germline V gene. The V gene end was trimmed by 11 bases and the J gene end by 5 bases; junction bases not matched to a gene: 9. This CDR3 region has 13 residues. These same records also appear under a second study, on T cells expressing NK-cell markers. That source notes: Sequencing covered eight donors, seven HCMV-seropositive and one seronegative. Expanded clones of NKG2C+ T cells had an unclear HCMV specificity.

Sequencing was done on a sample of CD4+ T cells sorted from blood. The V call is TRBV6-1, the J call TRBJ1-5; TRBD1 matches at 7 bases. This clonotype originated in a woman younger than 30 in good health. Written as DNA, the CDR3 is TGTGCCGCACGGGACAGAATTTATCAGCCCCAGCATTTT. Its translation is CAARDRIYQPQHF.